These T cell receptor beta chains were read from a single sample in a study of OX40 agonist ivuxolimab in advanced cancers. Libraries were prepared by immunoSEQ multiplex PCR; TCRdb keeps only in-frame clonotypes and omits some of them. This sample has approximately 61,000 clones, with about 82% found just once. The sample here was CD4+ or CD8+ T cells sorted from blood, taken in a trial of the OX40 agonist ivuxolimab. Receptors originate from an adult with an advanced solid tumor such as melanoma, head and neck, liver or kidney cancer. Both conserved end residues are part of each CDR3. The order of the fields is V gene, J gene, CDR3 protein.

v_call: TRBV7-2; j_call: TRBJ2-2; cdr3_aa: CASSWPGLAATGELFF
v_call: TRBV2; j_call: TRBJ2-7; cdr3_aa: CASSGSGTPYEQYF
v_call: TRBV15; j_call: TRBJ1-1; cdr3_aa: CATSRTRLNTEAFF
v_call: TRBV18; j_call: TRBJ1-4; cdr3_aa: CASSPGTNEKLFF
v_call: TRBV6-5; j_call: TRBJ2-3; cdr3_aa: CASSITRGTDTQYF
v_call: TRBV9; j_call: TRBJ2-1; cdr3_aa: CASSNLGLAGINEQFF
v_call: TRBV12-5; j_call: TRBJ2-2; cdr3_aa: CASARLAGGTGELFF
v_call: TRBV4-2; j_call: TRBJ1-1; cdr3_aa: CASSQAGRNTEAFF
v_call: TRBV7-9; j_call: TRBJ2-1; cdr3_aa: CASSPAGSGRVNEQFF
v_call: TRBV5-1; j_call: TRBJ2-3; cdr3_aa: CASSLVPVALTDTQYF
v_call: TRBV27; j_call: TRBJ2-1; cdr3_aa: CASRGTGGSYEQFF
v_call: TRBV7-5; j_call: TRBJ2-2; cdr3_aa: CARSPEQGAAGELFF
v_call: TRBV19; j_call: TRBJ1-2; cdr3_aa: CASSPRQDGDGYTF
v_call: TRBV29-1; j_call: TRBJ1-1; cdr3_aa: CSVAGTGDAEAFF
v_call: TRBV7-2; j_call: TRBJ2-1; cdr3_aa: CASSLGGGTYNEQFF
v_call: TRBV30; j_call: TRBJ1-3; cdr3_aa: CAWSVKGATGNTIYF
v_call: TRBV6-5; j_call: .; cdr3_aa: CASRAGTNRWYEQYF
v_call: TRBV15; j_call: TRBJ2-5; cdr3_aa: CATSRDRQSLGETQYF
v_call: TRBV2; j_call: TRBJ1-2; cdr3_aa: CASSELTGGGYGYTF
v_call: TRBV6-1; j_call: TRBJ1-6; cdr3_aa: CASSDKRHNSPLHF
v_call: TRBV5-1; j_call: TRBJ2-7; cdr3_aa: CASSWTGTGHEQYF
v_call: TRBV7-2; j_call: TRBJ1-2; cdr3_aa: CASSLDSPGYTF
v_call: TRBV7-3; j_call: TRBJ2-2; cdr3_aa: CASSLARGELFF
v_call: TRBV7-3; j_call: TRBJ2-3; cdr3_aa: CASSPRWGHSTDTQYF
v_call: TRBV18; j_call: TRBJ2-7; cdr3_aa: CASSRQGRSYEQYF
v_call: TRBV11-2; j_call: TRBJ2-1; cdr3_aa: CASSLGLAAGDEQFF
v_call: TRBV10-3; j_call: TRBJ2-3; cdr3_aa: CAISESAGDTDTQYF
v_call: TRBV5-1; j_call: TRBJ2-3; cdr3_aa: CASSSPSTSGNADTQYF
v_call: TRBV4-1; j_call: TRBJ1-4; cdr3_aa: CASSRKVATNEKLFF
v_call: TRBV9; j_call: TRBJ1-4; cdr3_aa: CASSVGGADEKLFF
v_call: TRBV7-2; j_call: TRBJ2-1; cdr3_aa: CASTLSLYNEQFF
v_call: TRBV27; j_call: TRBJ2-7; cdr3_aa: CASSLIGTAQRSAEQYF
v_call: TRBV11-3; j_call: TRBJ1-4; cdr3_aa: CASSLGGRGNEKLFF
v_call: TRBV11-2; j_call: TRBJ1-1; cdr3_aa: CASSYGTGPNTEAFF
v_call: TRBV11-2; j_call: TRBJ2-1; cdr3_aa: CASSLDSASGSFGSYNEQFF